One TCR beta chain is described in this entry. This clone has a count of ten or more. Its antigen has not been determined. Base qualities were left out, and no much larger clone turns up one base away. This record comes from a study of beta chain features in type 1 diabetes (dated by TCRdb to the late 2010s). At the level of the whole study: Mean age, gender distribution, total cell number and subset yield did not differ between patients and healthy donors. The study compared the TCRB repertoires of sorted circulating CD4+ T cell subsets in recently diagnosed type 1 diabetes patients with those in matched healthy donors. Across all samples, around 100 million sorted cells were examined, and cell number per subset correlated strongly with RNA yield. Regulatory and stem cell-like memory subsets were isolated from only 8 patients and about eight healthy donors, whereas naive and central memory subsets came from all 28 donors. What the work shows at the level of the full study, not this receptor alone: Patients with type 1 diabetes made fewer insertions and deleted more nucleotides at VDJ recombination sites, implying thymic rearrangement abnormalities. HLA sub-analyses involved small numbers of individuals, so any influence of HLA type on TCRB rearrangement remained unresolved. The naive, central memory and regulatory TCRB repertoires appeared to resemble one another more closely among patients than among healthy donors. PCR may preferentially amplify shorter templates, but because patient and control samples were amplified and corrected together, any resulting skew would affect both groups equally. Type 1 diabetes patients showed a moderate but significant shortening of TCRB CDR3 length in all four CD4+ subsets. Because cDNA was sequenced instead of genomic DNA, activated cells with high expression could be over-represented, although the groups did not differ in activation or CD3 levels.

A single peripheral blood draw of approximately 110 mL on average was collected from each donor into heparinised tubes. Using a panel that included CD45RO, CCR7, CD25, CD127, CD95 and CD27, naive, central memory, regulatory and stem cell-like memory CD4+ T cells were sorted on a BD FACSAria II. All sorted populations exceeded 95% purity. PBMCs were isolated immediately by Lymphoprep density gradient centrifugation and stained directly without culture. Samples were stained and sorted in pairs, with one healthy donor and one patient per experiment, so that batch effects were minimized. The CDR3, cysteine through phenylalanine, is 20 amino acids long. Just the 60-base CDR3 DNA is kept, in frame starting at base 1. Cut back by 3 bases and 0 bases, the V and J ends lie 26 bases apart. The High Capacity cDNA Reverse Transcription Kit was used to reverse transcribe all of the isolated RNA, meaning that expressed TCRB transcripts were what got sequenced. Deep immunoSEQ sequencing was performed on naive, central memory and regulatory T cell samples, with an average of around 3.4 million total reads per sample. Sorted cells were lysed in RLT buffer, and RNA was extracted using DNase-treated RNeasy Micro or Mini kits according to cell number. Each cell subset was processed on its own to prevent cross-contamination, while patient and healthy donor samples were processed together. The immunoSEQ multiplex PCR was used to amplify TCRB sequences from cDNA, yielding 87-bp fragments that span the CDR3 region. The amplicons were sequenced using the Illumina HiSeq platform. Regarding the original processing steps: PCR bias was computationally corrected using synthetic template baselines, reads within Hamming distance 2 were collapsed, and singletons that could not be merged were discarded. Reads were aligned against IMGT to assign V, D and J genes, CDR3 length and insertions or deletions at six rearrangement sites. Within each subset, clonotype counts were normalized to sorted cell number, after which true diversity and Gini coefficients were computed with the tcR R package. The overlap coefficient, calculated on TCRB nucleotide sequences, was used to measure repertoire sharing. TCRdb re-hosts the immuneACCESS table, in-frame sequences only. Its copies lack some clones; in the studies checked, an unresolved V gene accounts for under half of them, and the cause for the rest is not known. The V and J calls and the clone size are those of that table, but D and trimming were determined from the DNA. This sample gives over 150,000 clones in total; approximately 8.1% of them show up just once. Of the sample, 0.55% to 0.75% is held by the ten largest clones.

Sequenced: central memory CD4+ T cells from blood. The chain was built from TRBV23-1 and TRBJ1-1; possibly the D gene is TRBD1, per 6 matching bases. TRBV23-1 is classed as an ORF, of uncertain function. The sequence came from a man aged 18 to 30 in good health. The nucleotide sequence reads TGCGCCAGCAGTCATCGTCCCGGGACAAAAACGATGCCAATGAACACTGAAGCTTTCTTT. The translation is CASSHRPGTKTMPMNTEAFF.